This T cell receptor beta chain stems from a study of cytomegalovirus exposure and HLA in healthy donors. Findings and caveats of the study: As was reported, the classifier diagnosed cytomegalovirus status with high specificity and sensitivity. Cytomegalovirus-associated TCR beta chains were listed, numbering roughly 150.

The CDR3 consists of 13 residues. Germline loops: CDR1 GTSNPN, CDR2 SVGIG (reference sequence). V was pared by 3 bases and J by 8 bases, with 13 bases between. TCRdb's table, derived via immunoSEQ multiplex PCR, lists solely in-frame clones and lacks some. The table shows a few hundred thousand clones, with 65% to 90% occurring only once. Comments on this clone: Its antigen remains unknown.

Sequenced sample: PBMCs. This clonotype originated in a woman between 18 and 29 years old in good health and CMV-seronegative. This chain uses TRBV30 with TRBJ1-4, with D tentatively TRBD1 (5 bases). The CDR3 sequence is CAWRRGDYEKLFF. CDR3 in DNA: TGTGCCTGGAGACGGGGGGATTACGAAAAACTGTTTTTT. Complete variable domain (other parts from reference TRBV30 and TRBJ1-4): SQTIHQWPATLVQPVGSPLSLECTVEGTSNPNLYWYRQAAGRGLQLLFYSVGIGQISSEVPQNLSASRPQDRQFILSSKKLLLSDSGFYLCAWRRGDYEKLFFGSGTQLSVL.